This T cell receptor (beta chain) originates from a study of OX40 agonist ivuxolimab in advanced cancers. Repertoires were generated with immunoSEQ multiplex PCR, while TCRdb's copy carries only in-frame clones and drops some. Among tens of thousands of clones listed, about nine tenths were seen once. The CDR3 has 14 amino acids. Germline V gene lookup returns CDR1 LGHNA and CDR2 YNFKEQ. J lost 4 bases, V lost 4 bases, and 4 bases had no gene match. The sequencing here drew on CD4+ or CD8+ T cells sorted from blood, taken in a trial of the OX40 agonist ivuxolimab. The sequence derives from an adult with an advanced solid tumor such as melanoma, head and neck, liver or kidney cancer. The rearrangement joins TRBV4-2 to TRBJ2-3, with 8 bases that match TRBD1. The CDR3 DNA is TGTGCCAGCAGCCCAGACAGGGGTTCAGATACGCAGTATTTT. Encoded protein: CASSPDRGSDTQYF.